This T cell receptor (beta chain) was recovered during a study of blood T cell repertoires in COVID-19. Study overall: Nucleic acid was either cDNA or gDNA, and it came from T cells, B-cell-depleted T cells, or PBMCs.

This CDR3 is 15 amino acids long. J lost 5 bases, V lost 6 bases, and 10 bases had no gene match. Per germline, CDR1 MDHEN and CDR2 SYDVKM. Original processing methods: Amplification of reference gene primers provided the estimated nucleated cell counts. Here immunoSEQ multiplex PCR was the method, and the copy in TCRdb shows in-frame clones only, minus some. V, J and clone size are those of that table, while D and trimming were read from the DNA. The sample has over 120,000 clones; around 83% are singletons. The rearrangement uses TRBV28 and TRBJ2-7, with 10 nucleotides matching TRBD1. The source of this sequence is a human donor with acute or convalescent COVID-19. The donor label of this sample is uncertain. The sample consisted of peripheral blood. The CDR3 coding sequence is TGTGCCAGCAGCCCCGGGACAGGGGTTTACCACGAGCAGTACTTC. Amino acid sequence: CASSPGTGVYHEQYF.